The next 29 T cell receptor beta chains were all read from a single sample in a study of blood T cell repertoires in COVID-19. Some clones are missing from TCRdb's copy, which holds only in-frame ones; the method was immunoSEQ multiplex PCR. The table shows approximately 300,000 clones, with roughly 86% occurring only once. The sample consisted of PBMCs or T cells enriched from blood (not recorded which). The receptors stem from a young woman who had recovered from COVID-19.

The chain carries TRBV10-3 and TRBJ1-2; D unresolved. Trimming pared 0 bases from V and 6 bases from J, leaving 14 bases between. The CDR3 has 15 residues. Germline CDR1 is ENHRY and CDR2 is SYGVKD. The CDR3 here is CAISESLWTEDGYTF. CDR3 nucleotide sequence: TGTGCCATCAGTGAGTCTCTCTGGACTGAGGATGGCTACACCTTC.

The chain uses TRBV19 and TRBJ2-1; D might be TRBD2 (6 bases). Trimming shortened V by 5 bases and J by 0 bases, and 11 bases separated the two germline ends. CDR1 and CDR2 (germline): LNHDA, SQIVND (reference sequence). This CDR3 region has 15 residues. CDR3 sequence reads: CASSSHGSSYNEQFF. The CDR3, as DNA: TGTGCCAGTAGTTCCCACGGGAGCTCCTACAATGAGCAGTTCTTC. The whole variable domain, filled in from reference TRBV19 and TRBJ2-1, reads DGGITQSPKYLFRKEGQNVTLSCEQNLNHDAMYWYRQDPGQGLRLIYYSQIVNDFQKGDIAEGYSVSREKKESFPLTVTSAQKNPTAFYLCASSSHGSSYNEQFFGPGTRLTVL.

This chain connects TRBV5-4 to TRBJ2-5; possibly TRBD1 for D (6 bases). The CDR3 extends over 14 amino acids. Trimming took 0 bases from V and 1 from J, leaving 7 bases between them. Germline CDR1 and CDR2: SGHNT and YYREEE (reference sequence). The CDR3: CASSLGGLQETQYF. The CDR3 DNA is TGTGCCAGCAGCTTGGGGGGGCTCCAAGAGACCCAGTACTTC. Based on the CDR3 plus reference TRBV5-4 and TRBJ2-5, the full variable domain is ETGVTQSPTHLIKTRGQQVTLRCSSQSGHNTVSWYQQALGQGPQFIFQYYREEENGRGNFPPRFSGLQFPNYSSELNVNALELDDSALYLCASSLGGLQETQYFGPGTRLLVL.

The genes are TRBV15 and TRBJ1-5, with a possible D match to TRBD1 (5 bases). The V end lost 1 base, the J end lost 6 bases, and 13 bases lay between the germline ends. Germline CDR1 is LNHNV and CDR2 is YYDKDF (reference sequence). The CDR3 is 15 residues long. Written as DNA, the CDR3 is TGTGCCACCAGCAGAGGCAAGGGGTTGGCTCAGCCCCAGCATTTT. Its protein product is CATSRGKGLAQPQHF.

As for this clone: Relative to the germline gene, one junction end is altered; a read error may explain this. The chain uses TRBV7-9 and TRBJ2-7; a possible D gene is TRBD1 (6 bases). Germline V gene data show CDR1 as SEHNR and CDR2 as FQNEAQ (reference sequence). The CDR3 extends over 13 amino acids. The CDR3 DNA is TGTGCCAGCAGTTTAGGACCTGAAACAGGGAAGTACTTC. Protein: CASSLGPETGKYF.

The gene calls are TRBV9 and TRBJ2-1; 13 nucleotides match TRBD2. V trimming: 4 bases; J trimming: 8 bases; junction bases outside the gene matches: 9. The germline gives CDR1 SGDLS, CDR2 YYNGEE. The length of the CDR3 is 16 residues. The CDR3 coding sequence is TGTGCCAGCAGCCTCACCGGGACTAGCGGGATTCATGAGCAGTTCTTC. Its translation is CASSLTGTSGIHEQFF.

CDR3 loop: CASAWGLVSTEAFF. The CDR3 DNA is TGCGCCAGCGCTTGGGGCCTCGTCTCCACTGAAGCTTTCTTT. This chain joins TRBV5-1 and TRBJ1-1; weak D call: TRBD1 (5 bases). Trimming stripped 7 bases from V and 4 bases from J, with 17 bases between. Germline CDR1 SGHRS, CDR2 YFSETQ. This CDR3 region has 14 residues.

The chain combines TRBV29-1 with TRBJ2-5, with 8 bases fitting TRBD1. Germline values: CDR1 SQVTM, CDR2 ANQGSEA. Losses at the gene ends were 1 base for V and 4 bases for J; bases not matched to a gene: 2. The CDR3 contains 13 residues. CDR3 loop: CSVEATGVETQYF. As DNA, the CDR3 is TGCAGCGTTGAAGCGACAGGGGTAGAGACCCAGTACTTC.

The genes are TRBV18 and TRBJ2-1; 7 bases line up with TRBD1. Germline assignment: CDR1 KGHSH and CDR2 LQKENI. CDR3 length: 14 residues. The V and J ends lost 2 bases and 9 bases, in that order; junction bases with no gene match: 7. CDR3 in amino acids: CASSPEGTVLEQFF. CDR3 DNA: TGTGCCAGCTCACCAGAGGGGACAGTGCTTGAGCAGTTCTTC.

This chain joins TRBV19 and TRBJ1-5; 10 bases line up with TRBD1. V trimming: 6 bases; J trimming: 3 bases; junction bases outside the gene matches: 5. The CDR3 covers 15 residues. The germline CDR1 and CDR2 sequences are LNHDA and SQIVND (reference sequence). CDR3 sequence reads: CASRMTGGHNQPQHF. CDR3 coding DNA: TGTGCCAGTAGGATGACAGGGGGCCACAATCAGCCCCAGCATTTT.

The chain employs TRBV6-5 and TRBJ1-1; 7 bases align to TRBD1. J lost 3 bases, V lost 2 bases, and 3 bases had no gene match. Germline-derived CDR1 and CDR2 are MNHEY and SVGAGI. The CDR3 runs to 14 residues. The CDR3 region is CASSYDRVYTEAFF. CDR3 nucleotides: TGTGCCAGCAGTTACGACAGGGTTTACACTGAAGCTTTCTTT.

The table lists this clone with a count of one. The chain carries TRBV2 and TRBJ2-3; D may be TRBD2 (6 bases). The CDR3 runs to 13 residues. Trimming took 8 bases from V and 0 from J, leaving 9 bases between them. Germline V gives CDR1 SNHLY, CDR2 FYNNEI. CDR3 in DNA: TGTGCCAGCGGGGGGACTAGCACAGATACGCAGTATTTT. Its protein is CASGGTSTDTQYF.

The rearrangement links TRBV6-5 to TRBJ1-4; a weak D match, TRBD1 (6 bases). This CDR3 has 14 amino acids. The V end was cut by 8 bases, the J end by 8 bases, with 18 bases between. Germline V gives CDR1 MNHEY, CDR2 SVGAGI. CDR3 nucleotide sequence: TGTGCCAGCCGACGGGGGGGCGCGGGGGAAAAACTGTTTTTT. It translates to CASRRGGAGEKLFF.

The chain combines TRBV29-1 with TRBJ1-1; 7 nucleotides match TRBD1. The length of the CDR3 is 14 residues. Per germline, CDR1 SQVTM and CDR2 ANQGSEA. V lost 6 bases and J lost 7; bases outside the gene matches: 14. CDR3 amino acids: CSVPKRLRDSEAFF. The CDR3 coding sequence is TGCAGCGTCCCAAAGCGACTCCGGGACAGTGAAGCTTTCTTT. The variable domain in full, completed from reference TRBV29-1 and TRBJ1-1, reads SAVISQKPSRDICQRGTSLTIQCQVDSQVTMMFWYRQQPGQSLTLIATANQGSEATYESGFVIDKFPISRPNLTFSTLTVSNMSPEDSSIYLCSVPKRLRDSEAFFGQGTRLTVV.

The gene calls are TRBV5-1 and TRBJ2-7, with 9 nucleotides matching TRBD2. The CDR3 covers 14 residues. J was trimmed by 3 bases and V by 1 base; bases with no gene match: 2. In germline, CDR1 is SGHRS, CDR2 YFSETQ. This chain's CDR3 is CASSLWREGYEQYF. For the CDR3, the DNA is TGCGCCAGCAGCTTGTGGCGGGAGGGCTACGAGCAGTACTTC. Drawing the rest from reference TRBV5-1 and TRBJ2-7, the complete variable domain is KAGVTQTPRYLIKTRGQQVTLSCSPISGHRSVSWYQQTPGQGLQFLFEYFSETQRNKGNFPGRFSGRQFSNSRSEMNVSTLELGDSALYLCASSLWREGYEQYFGPGTRLTVT.

V and J are TRBV19 and TRBJ1-2, with 8 positions matching TRBD1. Unmatched junction bases numbered 7, after V lost 7 bases and J lost 6 bases. The CDR3 covers 13 residues. The germline gives CDR1 LNHDA, CDR2 SQIVND (reference sequence). The CDR3 spells CASTQTGEHGYTF. The CDR3 region has the DNA TGTGCCAGTACCCAGACAGGGGAGCATGGCTACACCTTC. The full variable domain, rest sourced from reference TRBV19 and TRBJ1-2, is DGGITQSPKYLFRKEGQNVTLSCEQNLNHDAMYWYRQDPGQGLRLIYYSQIVNDFQKGDIAEGYSVSREKKESFPLTVTSAQKNPTAFYLCASTQTGEHGYTFGSGTRLTVV.

The chain recombines TRBV7-6 with TRBJ2-7; the match to TRBD2 covers 12 bases. In germline, CDR1 is SGHVS, CDR2 FNYEAQ. V lost 5 bases and J lost 5; bases outside the gene matches: 7. This CDR3 is 15 amino acids long. In nucleotides, the CDR3 is TGTGCCAGCAGCCCCCTAGCGGGAGGGGCCCACGAGCAGTACTTC. Its translation is CASSPLAGGAHEQYF.

This clone was seen a single time. This chain uses TRBV19 with TRBJ1-2, with 12 nucleotides matching TRBD1. Germline-derived CDR1 and CDR2 are LNHDA and SQIVND (reference sequence). J gave up 8 bases and V 5 bases, and 6 bases lay outside the gene matches. The CDR3 has 14 residues. The CDR3 protein is CASSFGTGGNGYTF. CDR3 nucleotide sequence: TGTGCCAGTAGTTTCGGGACAGGGGGCAACGGCTACACCTTC. The full variable domain, in which reference TRBV19 and TRBJ1-2 provide the parts outside the CDR3, is DGGITQSPKYLFRKEGQNVTLSCEQNLNHDAMYWYRQDPGQGLRLIYYSQIVNDFQKGDIAEGYSVSREKKESFPLTVTSAQKNPTAFYLCASSFGTGGNGYTFGSGTRLTVV.

The genes are TRBV19 and TRBJ1-5; TRBD1 aligns across 7 bases. This CDR3 is 15 amino acids long. Per the germline V gene, CDR1 is LNHDA and CDR2 is SQIVND (reference sequence). The junction had 12 bases not matched to a gene; V was cut back by 10 bases and J by 3 bases. CDR3 in amino acids: CATSVGGGDNQPQHF. CDR3 coding DNA: TGTGCCACCTCAGTAGGGGGCGGCGACAATCAGCCCCAGCATTTT.

V usage is TRBV3-1 (or the pseudogene TRBV3-2) and J usage is TRBJ2-2; D not resolved. Trimming took off 8 bases at V and 4 bases at J, with 5 bases between the two ends. CDR3 length equals 11 residues. Germline CDR1 and CDR2: LGHDT and YNNKEL (reference sequence). As DNA, the CDR3 is TGTGCCAGCTCCCGCACCGGGGAGCTGTTTTTT. This gives the protein CASSRTGELFF.

The chain carries TRBV30 and TRBJ2-1; D is ambiguous. With 2 bases removed from V and 0 bases from J, the gap between germline ends came to 11 bases. Germline CDR1 and CDR2: GTSNPN and SVGIG (reference sequence). This CDR3 has 15 amino acids. The CDR3: CAWSPDSSSYNEQFF. CDR3 DNA sequence: TGTGCCTGGAGTCCCGACTCCAGCTCCTACAATGAGCAGTTCTTC.

This clone is a singleton in its sample. This sequence joins TRBV28 and TRBJ1-4, with 7 bases fitting TRBD1. Germline loops: CDR1 MDHEN, CDR2 SYDVKM. The CDR3 is 15 amino acids. The trim removed 5 bases at V and 8 bases at J, leaving 11 bases unmatched. The CDR3 region is CASSPSTGFEEKLFF. Written as DNA, the CDR3 is TGTGCCAGCAGTCCCTCGACAGGGTTTGAAGAAAAACTGTTTTTT.

This rearrangement joins TRBV7-2 to TRBJ1-6; D not resolved. The CDR3 contains 14 residues. Germline V gene data show CDR1 as SGHTA and CDR2 as FQGNSA. V dropped 5 bases and J dropped 3 bases, with 8 bases sitting between them. CDR3: CASSSSLYNSPLHF. The DNA for the CDR3 is TGTGCCAGCAGCAGCTCTCTCTATAATTCACCCCTCCACTTT.

With regard to this clone: Other DNA variants within this sample encode the same CDR3. The chain carries TRBV11-2 and TRBJ2-7; a possible D gene is TRBD2 (5 bases). CDR3 length: 11 residues. Trimming removed 8 bases from V and 1 base from J, with 6 bases in between. Per germline, CDR1 SGHAT and CDR2 FQNNGV. This CDR3 reads CASGRSYEQYF. CDR3 nucleotides: TGTGCCAGCGGGAGATCCTACGAGCAGTACTTC.

The V gene is TRBV5-5, the J gene TRBJ2-1; TRBD2 agrees at 14 bases. CDR3 length equals 19 residues. Germline V gives CDR1 SGHKS, CDR2 YYEKEE (reference sequence). V was clipped by 3 bases and J by 7 bases; unmatched bases: 15. CDR3 sequence: CASSSPGLAGEFLGNEQFF. The CDR3 DNA follows: TGTGCCAGCAGCTCCCCGGGACTAGCGGGAGAGTTCTTGGGGAATGAGCAGTTCTTC.

This clone was seen only a few times. The rearrangement joins TRBV20-1 to TRBJ1-1, with D hard to call. The CDR3 is 14 residues long. Trimming removed 3 bases at V and 1 base at J, with 12 bases between. The germline gives CDR1 DFQATT, CDR2 SNEGSKA (reference sequence). DNA for the CDR3: TGCAGTGCTAGTGAAGACGGCGGGAACACTGAAGCTTTCTTT. Translation: CSASEDGGNTEAFF.

The chain carries TRBV5-1 and TRBJ2-7, with D unresolved. From germline, CDR1 is SGHRS and CDR2 YFSETQ. Trimming removed 0 bases from V and 3 bases from J, with 7 bases in between. The CDR3 is 13 amino acids. CDR3 protein: CASSLDGFYEQYF. CDR3 DNA sequence: TGCGCCAGCAGCTTGGATGGCTTCTACGAGCAGTACTTC.

The chain recombines TRBV6-9 with TRBJ2-7; TRBD1 aligns across 7 bases. The CDR3 contains 15 residues. V dropped 4 bases and J dropped 1; count of bases not matched to a gene: 7. Per the germline V gene, CDR1 is MNHGY and CDR2 is SVAAGI. The CDR3, as DNA: TGTGCCAGCAGTTCGGACCGGGACAGTTCCTACGAGCAGTACTTC. This gives the protein CASSSDRDSSYEQYF.

The chain uses TRBV2 and TRBJ1-3; 7 nucleotides align to TRBD1. CDR1 and CDR2 (germline): SNHLY, FYNNEI. The CDR3 is 17 residues long. Germline trimming cut 6 bases from V and 0 bases from J; bases unmatched to any gene: 11. CDR3 nucleotide sequence: TGTGCCAGCAGAGAATACCGGGACAGCTACTCTGGAAACACCATATATTTT. Its protein product is CASREYRDSYSGNTIYF. The whole variable domain, filled in from reference TRBV2 and TRBJ1-3, reads EPEVTQTPSHQVTQMGQEVILRCVPISNHLYFYWYRQILGQKVEFLVSFYNNEISEKSEIFDDQFSVERPDGSNFTLKIRSTKLEDSAMYFCASREYRDSYSGNTIYFGEGSWLTVV.